One sample yielded the 19 T cell receptor beta chains listed below, sequenced in a study of T-cell memory formation after mild COVID-19. One entry per CDR3 protein, called by TCRdb with MiXCR from the 5' RACE reads. The sample contains approximately 560,000 distinct CDR3 sequences, approximately 15% of which appear only once. Sequences were obtained from PBMCs or a T cell subset sorted from them (not recorded which). The origin of the receptors is an adult woman who had mild COVID-19 (a few samples of this study predate the infection). Cell type and time point are not known.

This clonotype was counted at least ten times. The rearrangement joins TRBV7-3 to TRBJ2-2, with D hard to call. This CDR3 contains 15 residues. Looked up from germline, CDR1 is SGHTA and CDR2 is FQGTGA. Trimming shortened V by 1 base and J by 7 bases, and 13 bases separated the two germline ends. CDR3 region: CASSLRRYGHGELFF. CDR3 coding DNA: TGTGCCAGCAGCTTAAGACGATATGGGCACGGGGAGCTGTTTTTT.

The genes are TRBV12-3 or TRBV12-4 and TRBJ2-5; TRBD2 matches 9 bases. The CDR3 spans 14 residues. Losses at the gene ends were 6 bases for V and 5 bases for J; bases not matched to a gene: 7. CDR3 coding DNA: TGTGCCAGCAGAAGGACTAGCGCTGGGGAGACCCAGTACTTC. Protein sequence: CASRRTSAGETQYF.

Only a few counts were recorded for this clonotype. This chain links TRBV5-5 with TRBJ1-2; TRBD1 matches at 7 bases. With 0 bases clipped from V and 5 bases from J, the junction kept 4 bases outside the gene matches. The CDR3 has 14 residues. Germline V CDR1 and CDR2: SGHKS, YYEKEE (reference sequence). CDR3 in DNA: TGTGCCAGCAGCTTGGATGCCAGGGGGTATGGCTACACCTTC. Amino acid sequence: CASSLDARGYGYTF.

The genes are TRBV5-1 and TRBJ1-3; D may be TRBD1 (5 bases). Germline CDR1 SGHRS, CDR2 YFSETQ. V lost 0 bases and J lost 2, with 12 bases in between. CDR3 length: 16 residues. The CDR3 nucleotides are TGCGCCAGCAGCTTGGAGACCCGGGACCCTGGAAACACCATATATTTT. The encoded protein is CASSLETRDPGNTIYF.

The chain's CDR3 is CSVESGNTIYF. The CDR3, as DNA: TGCAGCGTTGAATCGGGAAACACCATATATTTT. The chain employs TRBV29-1 and TRBJ1-3; no firm D call. The CDR3 contains 11 residues. CDR1 and CDR2 from the germline V gene are SQVTM and ANQGSEA. Trimming took off 2 bases at V and 4 bases at J, with 3 bases between the two ends.

This clonotype was detected only a few times. The chain carries TRBV7-6 and TRBJ1-5; TRBD1 is a possible D gene (5 bases). Trimming shortened V by 2 bases and J by 3 bases, and 11 bases separated the two germline ends. Germline lookup yields CDR1 SGHVS and CDR2 FNYEAQ. The CDR3 runs to 15 residues. CDR3 in amino acids: CASSLRWGSNQPQHF. Written as DNA, the CDR3 is TGTGCCAGCAGCTTACGGTGGGGCTCCAATCAGCCCCAGCATTTT.

CDR3 sequence (DNA): TGTGCCAGCAGCGATAGCGGGAGACAAGAGACCCAGTACTTC. Residues: CASSDSGRQETQYF. The gene calls are TRBV6-2 or TRBV6-3 and TRBJ2-5, with TRBD2 matching 9 bases. Trimming took 6 bases from V and 2 from J; bases not matched to a gene: 4. The CDR3 spans 14 residues. Germline values: CDR1 MNHEY, CDR2 SVGEGT.

V usage is TRBV4-3 and J usage is TRBJ2-3; 11 bases match TRBD2. Germline CDR1 LGHNA, CDR2 YSLEER. V was pared by 3 bases and J by 5 bases, with 4 bases of the junction left unmatched. CDR3 size: 15 residues. CDR3 protein: CASSHVAGGIDTQYF. DNA of the CDR3: TGCGCCAGCAGCCACGTAGCGGGGGGGATAGATACGCAGTATTTT.

This rearrangement joins TRBV30 to TRBJ1-1; unclear D gene. This CDR3 has 13 residues. Trimming cost V 4 bases and J 1 base, with 10 bases left between them. From germline, CDR1 is GTSNPN and CDR2 SVGIG (reference sequence). The CDR3 DNA reads TGTGCCTGGAAGGGTTCAGCGAACACTGAAGCTTTCTTT. It specifies CAWKGSANTEAFF.

This chain uses TRBV11-2 with TRBJ2-1; D perhaps matches TRBD2 (5 bases). The CDR3 is 14 amino acids. Germline V gene data show CDR1 as SGHAT and CDR2 as FQNNGV. The V gene lost 3 bases and the J gene lost 9 bases, with 15 bases spanning the gap. The CDR3 DNA sequence: TGTGCCAGCAGCTTTTTCTCAGAAGGAGGTGAGCAGTTCTTC. This codes for CASSFFSEGGEQFF. Together with reference TRBV11-2 and TRBJ2-1, the CDR3 gives the full variable domain: EAGVAQSPRYKIIEKRQSVAFWCNPISGHATLYWYQQILGQGPKLLIQFQNNGVVDDSQLPKDRFSAERLKGVDSTLKIQPAKLEDSAVYLCASSFFSEGGEQFFGPGTRLTVL.

The rearrangement uses TRBV5-5 and TRBJ1-1; maybe TRBD1 (5 bases). Germline CDR1 is SGHKS and CDR2 is YYEKEE (reference sequence). CDR3 length: 12 residues. The ends were cut back, 7 bases at V and 8 bases at J, with 15 bases in the middle. CDR3 nucleotides: TGTGCCAGCCAGGGTTGGGGTTGGGAAGCTTTCTTT. Its translation is CASQGWGWEAFF. Full variable domain (missing parts from reference TRBV5-5 and TRBJ1-1): DAGVTQSPTHLIKTRGQQVTLRCSPISGHKSVSWYQQVLGQGPQFIFQYYEKEERGRGNFPDRFSARQFPNYSSELNVNALLLGDSALYLCASQGWGWEAFFGQGTRLTVV.

This clonotype was counted a few times. The V gene is TRBV4-2, the J gene TRBJ2-3; 8 positions match TRBD2. Germline V gene sequence: CDR1 LGHNA, CDR2 YNFKEQ. The CDR3 length is 16 residues. J was trimmed by 4 bases and V by 4 bases; bases with no gene match: 10. CDR3 sequence: CASSRGSGDLPDTQYF. The CDR3 DNA reads as TGTGCCAGCAGCCGGGGTAGCGGGGACCTGCCAGATACGCAGTATTTT.

V usage is TRBV12-3 or TRBV12-4 and J usage is TRBJ1-1; D is unresolved. The V and J ends lost 3 bases and 4 bases respectively, with 15 bases between them. The CDR3 spans 15 residues. CDR3 in amino acids: CASSFNQGSGTEAFF. CDR3 sequence (DNA): TGTGCCAGCAGTTTCAACCAAGGGTCTGGCACTGAAGCTTTCTTT.

This chain joins TRBV27 and TRBJ1-4; D gene unclear. This CDR3 spans 12 amino acids. Germline-derived CDR1 and CDR2 are MNHEY and SMNVEV (reference sequence). V lost 3 bases and J lost 7, with 6 bases in between. The CDR3 nucleotides are TGTGCCAGCAGTTTCACGGGTGAAAAACTGTTTTTT. Encoded protein: CASSFTGEKLFF.

The sample holds a few counts of this clonotype. CDR3 region: CASGSDTGRISYEQYF. Here the CDR3 DNA reads TGTGCTAGTGGATCGGATACGGGACGGATCTCCTACGAGCAGTACTTC. The chain recombines TRBV12-5 with TRBJ2-7, with D tentatively TRBD1 or TRBD2 (5 bases each). This CDR3 has 16 residues. V lost 6 bases and J 0 bases, leaving 18 bases between the germline ends. The germline V gene has CDR1 LGHNT and CDR2 FRNRAP.

The chain carries TRBV5-1 and TRBJ2-3; the match to TRBD2 covers 14 bases. The CDR3 has 17 residues. J gave up 6 bases and V 0 bases, and 6 bases lay outside the gene matches. Germline V gene lookup returns CDR1 SGHRS and CDR2 YFSETQ. This chain's CDR3 is CASSLAGTSGSLDTQYF. CDR3 nucleotide sequence: TGCGCCAGCAGCTTGGCCGGGACTAGCGGGAGTCTGGATACGCAGTATTTT.

This clonotype was detected only a few times. This chain's CDR3 is CSARVRGESYEQYF. In DNA form, the CDR3 reads TGCAGTGCTAGAGTCCGGGGGGAATCTTACGAGCAGTACTTC. This sequence joins TRBV20-1 and TRBJ2-7, with 7 bases lining up with TRBD2. J lost 4 bases, V lost 1 base, and 7 bases had no gene match. The length of the CDR3 is 14 residues. CDR1 and CDR2 from the germline V gene are DFQATT and SNEGSKA (reference sequence).

This clonotype was seen more than once but under ten times. The gene calls are TRBV24-1 and TRBJ2-1; TRBD2 agrees at 8 bases. Germline V gene data show CDR1 as KGHDR and CDR2 as SFDVKD. The CDR3 has 15 amino acids. The V segment lost 5 bases and the J segment 6 bases; nucleotides outside the gene matches: 8. The CDR3 is CATSGGGLAGNEQFF. As DNA, the CDR3 is TGTGCCACCAGTGGGGGCGGGCTAGCGGGCAATGAGCAGTTCTTC.

In its sample, this clonotype was seen many times. This rearrangement joins TRBV18 to TRBJ2-1; a weak D match, TRBD1 (5 bases). V was trimmed by 6 bases and J by 6 bases, leaving 6 bases between them. Germline V lookup: CDR1 KGHSH, CDR2 LQKENI. CDR3 length: 11 amino acids. CDR3 nucleotides: TGTGCCAGCTCCACAGGCAATGAGCAGTTCTTC. It is translated as CASSTGNEQFF.